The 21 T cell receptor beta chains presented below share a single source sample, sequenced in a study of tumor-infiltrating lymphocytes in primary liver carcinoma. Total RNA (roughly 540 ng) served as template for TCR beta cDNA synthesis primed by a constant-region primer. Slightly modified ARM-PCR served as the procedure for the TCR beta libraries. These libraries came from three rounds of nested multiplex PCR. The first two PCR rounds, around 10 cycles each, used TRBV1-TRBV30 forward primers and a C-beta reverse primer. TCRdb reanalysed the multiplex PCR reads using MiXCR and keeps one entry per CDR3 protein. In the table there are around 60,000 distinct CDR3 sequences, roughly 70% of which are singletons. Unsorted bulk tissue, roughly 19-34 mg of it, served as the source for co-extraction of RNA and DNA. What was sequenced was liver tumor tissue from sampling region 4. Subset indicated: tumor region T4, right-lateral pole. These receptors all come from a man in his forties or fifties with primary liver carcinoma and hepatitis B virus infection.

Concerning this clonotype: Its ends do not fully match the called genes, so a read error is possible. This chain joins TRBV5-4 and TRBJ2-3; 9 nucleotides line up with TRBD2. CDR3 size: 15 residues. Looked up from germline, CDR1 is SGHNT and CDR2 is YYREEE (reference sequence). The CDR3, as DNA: TGTGTCAGCAGTACACGTAGCGGGAGAACAGATACACAGTATTTT. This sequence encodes CVSSTRSGRTDTQYF.

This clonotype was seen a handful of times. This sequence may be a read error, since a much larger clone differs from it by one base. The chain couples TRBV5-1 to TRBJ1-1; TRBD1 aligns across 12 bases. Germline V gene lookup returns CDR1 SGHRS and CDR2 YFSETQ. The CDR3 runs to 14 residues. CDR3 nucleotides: TGCGCCAGCAACTCCGGGACAGGGGGCACTGTAGCTTTCTTT. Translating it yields CASNSGTGGTVAFF.

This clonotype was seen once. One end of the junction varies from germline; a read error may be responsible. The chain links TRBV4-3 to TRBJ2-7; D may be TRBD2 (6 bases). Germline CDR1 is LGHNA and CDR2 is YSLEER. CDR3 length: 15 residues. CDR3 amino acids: CASSHDRETRYEQYF. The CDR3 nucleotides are TGCGCCAGTAGCCATGATCGGGAGACTCGCTACGAGCAGTACTTC.

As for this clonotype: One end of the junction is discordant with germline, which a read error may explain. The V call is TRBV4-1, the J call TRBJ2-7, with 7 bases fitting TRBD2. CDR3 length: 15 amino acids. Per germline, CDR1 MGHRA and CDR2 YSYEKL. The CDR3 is CVSSRSFGGIDEQYF. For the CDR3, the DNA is TGCGTCAGCAGCCGGTCGTTCGGGGGGATTGACGAGCAGTACTTC.

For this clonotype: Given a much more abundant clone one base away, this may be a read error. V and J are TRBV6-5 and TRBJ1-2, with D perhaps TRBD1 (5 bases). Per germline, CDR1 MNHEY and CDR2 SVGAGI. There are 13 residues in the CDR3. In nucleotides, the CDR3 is TGTGCCAGCAGGGCAGGGATTAACTATGGCTACATCTTC. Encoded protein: CASRAGINYGYIF.

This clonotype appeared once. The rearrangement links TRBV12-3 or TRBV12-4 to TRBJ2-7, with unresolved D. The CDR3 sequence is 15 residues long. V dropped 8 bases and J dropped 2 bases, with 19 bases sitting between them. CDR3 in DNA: TGTGCCAGCTGTCGATGGACGGGCTCGGCCTACGAGCAGTACTTC. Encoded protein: CASCRWTGSAYEQYF.

CDR3 sequence: CASRRQGAVTQAFF. For the CDR3, the DNA is TGTGCTAGCCGAAGACAGGGGGCTGTGACTCAAGCTTTCTTT. This chain connects TRBV6-1 to TRBJ1-1, with 10 bases fitting TRBD1. This CDR3 region has 14 residues. The germline gives CDR1 MNHNS, CDR2 SASEGT.

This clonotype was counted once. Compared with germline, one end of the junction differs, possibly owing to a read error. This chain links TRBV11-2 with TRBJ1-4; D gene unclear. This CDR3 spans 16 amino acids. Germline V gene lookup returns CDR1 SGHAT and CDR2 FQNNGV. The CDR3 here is CGSSTAIAPTNEKLFF. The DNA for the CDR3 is TGTGGCAGCAGCACCGCCATAGCTCCAACTAATGAAAAACTGTTTTTT.

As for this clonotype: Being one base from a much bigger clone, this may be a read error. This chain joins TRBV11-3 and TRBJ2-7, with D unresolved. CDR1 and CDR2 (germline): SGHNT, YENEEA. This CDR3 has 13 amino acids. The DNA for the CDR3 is TGTGCAAGCAGCTTAGTGGCATCTTACGAGCAGTACTTC. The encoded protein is CASSLVASYEQYF.

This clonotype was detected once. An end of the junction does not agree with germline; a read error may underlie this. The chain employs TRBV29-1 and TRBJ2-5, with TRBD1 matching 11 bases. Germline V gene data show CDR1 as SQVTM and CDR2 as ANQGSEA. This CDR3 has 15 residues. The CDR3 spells CSVGTDRGQGEIQYF. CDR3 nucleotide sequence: TGCAGCGTTGGAACGGACAGGGGGCAGGGTGAGATCCAGTACTTC.

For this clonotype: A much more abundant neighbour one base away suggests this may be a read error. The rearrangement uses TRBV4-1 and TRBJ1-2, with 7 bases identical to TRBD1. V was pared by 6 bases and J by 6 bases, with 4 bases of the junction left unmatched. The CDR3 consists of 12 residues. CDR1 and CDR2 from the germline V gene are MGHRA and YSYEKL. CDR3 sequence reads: CASSQTGDGYTF. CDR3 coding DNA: TGCGCCAGCAGTCAAACAGGGGATGGCTACACCTTC.

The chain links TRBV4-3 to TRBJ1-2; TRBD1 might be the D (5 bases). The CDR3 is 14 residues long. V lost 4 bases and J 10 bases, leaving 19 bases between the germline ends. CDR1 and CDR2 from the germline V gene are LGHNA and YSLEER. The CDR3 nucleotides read TGCGCCAGCAGCCGAGATCTAGGGTTGGGGGACTACACCTTC. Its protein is CASSRDLGLGDYTF.

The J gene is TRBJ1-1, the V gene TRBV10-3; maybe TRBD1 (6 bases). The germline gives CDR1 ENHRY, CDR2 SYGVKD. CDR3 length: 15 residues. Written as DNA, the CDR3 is TGTACTATTTCCACCGGGGGACAAGAGAACACTGAAGCTTTCTTT. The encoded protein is CTISTGGQENTEAFF.

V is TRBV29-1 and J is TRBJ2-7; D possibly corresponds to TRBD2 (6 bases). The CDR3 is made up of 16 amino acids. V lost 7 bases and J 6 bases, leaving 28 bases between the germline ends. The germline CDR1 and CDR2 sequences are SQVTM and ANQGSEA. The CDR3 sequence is CSAMTSGTGAPSEQYF. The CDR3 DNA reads TGCAGCGCCATGACATCTGGGACTGGCGCTCCCTCCGAGCAGTACTTC.

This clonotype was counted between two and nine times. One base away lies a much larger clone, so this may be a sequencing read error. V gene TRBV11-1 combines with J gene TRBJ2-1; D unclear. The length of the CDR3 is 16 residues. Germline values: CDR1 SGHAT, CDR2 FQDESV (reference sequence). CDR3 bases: TGTGTCAGCAGCCCCCGGGTGGCGGACTCCTACAATGAGCAGTTCTTC. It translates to CVSSPRVADSYNEQFF.

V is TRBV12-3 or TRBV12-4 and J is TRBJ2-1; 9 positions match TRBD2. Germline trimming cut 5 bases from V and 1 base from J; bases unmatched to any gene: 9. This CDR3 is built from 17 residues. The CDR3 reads CASSLPLLAGSYNEQFF. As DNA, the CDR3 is TGTGCCAGCAGTCTCCCCTTACTAGCGGGTTCCTACAATGAGCAGTTCTTC.

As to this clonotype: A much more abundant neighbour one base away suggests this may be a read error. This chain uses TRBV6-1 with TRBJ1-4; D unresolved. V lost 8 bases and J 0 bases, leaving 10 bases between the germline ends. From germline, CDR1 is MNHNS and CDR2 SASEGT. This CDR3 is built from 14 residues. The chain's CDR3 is CASAISTTNEKLFF. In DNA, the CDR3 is TGTGCCAGCGCTATCAGTACAACTAATGAAAAACTGTTTTTT.

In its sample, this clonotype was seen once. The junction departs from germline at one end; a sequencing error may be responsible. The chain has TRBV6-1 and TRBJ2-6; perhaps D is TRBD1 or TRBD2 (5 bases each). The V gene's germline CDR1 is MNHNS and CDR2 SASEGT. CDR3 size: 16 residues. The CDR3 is CASSDRRGSGANVLAF. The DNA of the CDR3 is TGCGCCAGCAGTGACAGACGGGGTTCTGGGGCCAACGTCCTGGCTTTC.

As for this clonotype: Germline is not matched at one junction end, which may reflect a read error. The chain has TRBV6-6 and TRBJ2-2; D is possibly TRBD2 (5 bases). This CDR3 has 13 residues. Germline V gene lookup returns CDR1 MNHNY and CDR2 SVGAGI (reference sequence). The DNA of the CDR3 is TGTGCCAGCAGTGCAACGAACACCGGGGATCTGCTTTTT. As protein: CASSATNTGDLLF.

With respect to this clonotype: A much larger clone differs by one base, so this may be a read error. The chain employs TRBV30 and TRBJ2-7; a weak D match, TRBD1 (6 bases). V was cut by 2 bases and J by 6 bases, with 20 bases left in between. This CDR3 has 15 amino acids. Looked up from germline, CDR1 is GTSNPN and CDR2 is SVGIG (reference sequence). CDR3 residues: CAWSTRMTGLTEQYF. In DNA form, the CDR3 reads TGTGCCTGGAGTACCCGAATGACAGGCCTGACCGAGCAGTACTTC.

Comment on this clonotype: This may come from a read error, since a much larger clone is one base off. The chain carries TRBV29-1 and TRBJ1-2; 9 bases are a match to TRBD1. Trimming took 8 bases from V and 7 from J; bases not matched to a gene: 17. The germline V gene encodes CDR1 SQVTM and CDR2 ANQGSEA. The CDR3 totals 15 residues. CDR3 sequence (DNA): TGCAGCATGGCCCCCCGCCTACAGGGGGCTTTTGGCTACACCTTC. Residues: CSMAPRLQGAFGYTF. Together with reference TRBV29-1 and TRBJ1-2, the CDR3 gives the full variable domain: SAVISQKPSRDICQRGTSLTIQCQVDSQVTMMFWYRQQPGQSLTLIATANQGSEATYESGFVIDKFPISRPNLTFSTLTVSNMSPEDSSIYLCSMAPRLQGAFGYTFGSGTRLTVV.